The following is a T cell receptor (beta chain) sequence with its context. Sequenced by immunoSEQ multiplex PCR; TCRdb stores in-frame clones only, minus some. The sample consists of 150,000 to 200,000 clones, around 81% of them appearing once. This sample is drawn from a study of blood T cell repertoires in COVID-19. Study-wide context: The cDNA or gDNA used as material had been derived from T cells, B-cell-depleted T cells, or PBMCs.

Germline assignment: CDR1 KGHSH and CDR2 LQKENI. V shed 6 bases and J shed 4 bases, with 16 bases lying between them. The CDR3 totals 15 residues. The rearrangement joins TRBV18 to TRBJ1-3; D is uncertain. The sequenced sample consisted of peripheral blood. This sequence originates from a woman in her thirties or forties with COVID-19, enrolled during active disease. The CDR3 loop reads CASSPSPAPGNTIYF. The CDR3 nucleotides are TGTGCCAGCTCCCCAAGCCCCGCGCCCGGAAACACCATATATTTT.